This T cell receptor beta chain was sequenced in a study of early T cells in non-severe SARS-CoV-2 infection. As for the study in general: Sequenced material consisted of bulk RNA (from unsorted whole blood), and chains were unpaired.

This clonotype has at least ten counts. Losses at the gene ends were 4 bases for V and 2 bases for J; bases not matched to a gene: 4. The CDR3 runs 16 residues. CDR1 SGHTA and CDR2 FQGNSA come from the germline V gene. Researchers tagged individual cDNA molecules with unique molecular identifiers. TCRdb reprocessed the 5' RACE reads via MiXCR and lists one record per CDR3 protein. Of some 77,000 distinct CDR3 sequences detected, around 13% appear once; the ten largest clones hold around 1.1%. Sample: whole blood. The clonotype was recovered from an adult who was a healthcare worker with PCR-confirmed SARS-CoV-2 infection or an uninfected control (not recorded which). The rearrangement links TRBV7-2 to TRBJ2-3; TRBD2 agrees at 12 bases. CDR3 coding DNA: TGTGCCAGCAGCTACGGACTAGCGGGATACACAGATACGCAGTATTTT. It encodes CASSYGLAGYTDTQYF.